One and the same sample provided the 25 T cell receptor beta chains below, sequenced in a study of prognosis after radiotherapy for stage I lung cancer. TCR beta CDR3 was amplified from genomic DNA by two-round multiplex PCR. The use of primers specific to each TRBV and TRBJ gene characterized first-round PCR. TCRdb recomputed calls from the multiplex PCR reads with MiXCR, one row per CDR3 protein. The sample yields 13,000 or so distinct CDR3 sequences, nearly 55% seen once. The starting material was PBMCs, obtained before or after stereotactic body radiation therapy (not recorded which). These receptors originate from a donor aged 50 or older with non-small cell lung cancer.

This clonotype was seen a single time. A far larger clone is one nucleotide away, so this likely arose from a read error. The rearrangement links TRBV2 to TRBJ2-1; TRBD2 matches 14 bases. CDR1 and CDR2 from the germline V gene are SNHLY and FYNNEI. The CDR3 extends over 15 amino acids. The ends lost 5 bases at V and 6 bases at J; junction bases unmatched: 3. For the CDR3, the DNA is TGTGCCAGCAGTACCGGGACTAGCGGGAGCAATGAGCAGTTCTTC. This translates into CASSTGTSGSNEQFF.

The V and J genes are TRBV6-2 or TRBV6-3 and TRBJ1-2, with a weak D call TRBD1 (5 bases). V gave up 6 bases and J gave up 8 bases, with 19 bases separating them. Germline CDR1 and CDR2: MNHEY and SVGEGT. This CDR3 region has 14 residues. CDR3 residues: CASREKRVAGGYTF. The CDR3 DNA follows: TGTGCCAGCAGGGAGAAACGGGTGGCAGGGGGCTACACCTTC.

This chain connects TRBV30 to TRBJ2-3; TRBD1 agrees at 7 bases. Trimming at V came to 4 bases and at J to 4 bases, leaving 5 bases not matched to a gene. The CDR3 is 13 amino acids. Germline V gene data show CDR1 as GTSNPN and CDR2 as SVGIG (reference sequence). The CDR3 DNA follows: TGTGCCTGGAAGGTAGGGGGCGCAGATACGCAGTATTTT. It encodes CAWKVGGADTQYF.

The V gene is TRBV20-1, the J gene TRBJ2-7; 7 bases match TRBD2. CDR1 and CDR2 (germline): DFQATT, SNEGSKA (reference sequence). The CDR3 is 11 amino acids. The CDR3 spells CRRDYLSEQYF. CDR3 nucleotides: TGCAGAAGGGACTACTTAAGTGAGCAGTACTTC.

The chain employs TRBV11-2 and TRBJ2-7; TRBD1 agrees at 9 bases. J gave up 6 bases and V 5 bases, and 8 bases lay outside the gene matches. Germline-derived CDR1 and CDR2 are SGHAT and FQNNGV. CDR3 size: 14 residues. The CDR3 loop is CASSRPGTGTEQYF. CDR3 nucleotide sequence: TGTGCCAGCAGCCGTCCCGGGACAGGGACCGAGCAGTACTTC.

This chain uses TRBV5-1 with TRBJ2-3; D is unclear. The ends were cut back, 0 bases at V and 6 bases at J, with 11 bases in the middle. The CDR3 is made up of 14 amino acids. Germline loops: CDR1 SGHRS, CDR2 YFSETQ. The DNA for the CDR3 is TGCGCCAGCAGCTTGGATTCCGATCGGGATACGCAGTATTTT. Its translation: CASSLDSDRDTQYF.

A few counts support this clonotype. Given a much more abundant clone one base away, this may be a read error. The V and J genes are TRBV29-1 and TRBJ1-4; D is unclear. The CDR3 is made up of 12 amino acids. Germline CDR1 SQVTM, CDR2 ANQGSEA. The DNA for the CDR3 is TGCAGCGTGACTCTGGGATATGAAGAACTGTTTTTT. It encodes CSVTLGYEELFF. Full variable domain (rest looked up from reference TRBV29-1 and TRBJ1-4): SAVISQKPSRDICQRGTSLTIQCQVDSQVTMMFWYRQQPGQSLTLIATANQGSEATYESGFVIDKFPISRPNLTFSTLTVSNMSPEDSSIYLCSVTLGYEELFFGSGTQLSVL.

By share, this clonotype ranks as medium-sized. V and J are TRBV19 and TRBJ2-1; TRBD1 aligns across 10 bases. CDR3 size: 15 residues. Per the germline V gene, CDR1 is LNHDA and CDR2 is SQIVND (reference sequence). J gave up 6 bases and V 0 bases, and 2 bases lay outside the gene matches. The CDR3 nucleotides are TGTGCCAGTAGTATAGAAGACAGGGGGCCCAATGAGCAGTTCTTC. This encodes CASSIEDRGPNEQFF.

This clonotype was observed many times. The chain couples TRBV10-3 to TRBJ1-5; tentatively, D is TRBD1 (5 bases). CDR1 and CDR2 (germline): ENHRY, SYGVKD. Deletions cut 2 bases from V and 5 bases from J, with 10 bases between. The CDR3 is 14 residues long. In DNA, the CDR3 is TGTGCCATCAGTGAGGATAGGGGTTATCAGCCCCAGCATTTT. Translation gives CAISEDRGYQPQHF.

This clonotype was seen at least ten times. The chain joins TRBV5-1 to TRBJ2-3; 8 bases fit TRBD2. The CDR3 consists of 13 residues. CDR1 SGHRS and CDR2 YFSETQ come from the germline V gene. The CDR3 loop reads CASGESSTDTQYF. For the CDR3, the DNA is TGCGCTAGCGGGGAATCTAGCACAGATACGCAGTATTTT.

The rearrangement links TRBV6-1 to TRBJ1-3, with D perhaps matching TRBD1 (6 bases). In germline, CDR1 is MNHNS, CDR2 SASEGT. With 5 bases removed from V and 4 bases from J, the gap between germline ends came to 12 bases. This CDR3 comprises 14 residues. The CDR3 nucleotides are TGTGCCAGCAGTCGGGACATAAGAGGAAACACCATATATTTT. It translates to CASSRDIRGNTIYF.

The gene calls are TRBV6-2 or TRBV6-3 and TRBJ2-3; 11 bases map to TRBD2. The germline V gene encodes CDR1 MNHEY and CDR2 SVGEGT. This CDR3 is 17 amino acids long. Germline trimming cut 2 bases from V and 3 bases from J; bases unmatched to any gene: 7. The CDR3 region has the DNA TGTGCCAGCAGTTACGGTCTAGCGGGGGGTTTGACAGATACGCAGTATTTT. Its translation: CASSYGLAGGLTDTQYF.

This clonotype was recorded at least ten times. This chain uses TRBV6-4 with TRBJ1-5; tentative D call: TRBD1 (5 bases). Germline values: CDR1 MRHNA, CDR2 SNTAGT. Trimming took off 4 bases at V and 6 bases at J, with 10 bases between the two ends. CDR3 length equals 13 residues. The CDR3 nucleotides read TGTGCCAGCAGTGCGGGGGATGCTCAGCCCCAGCATTTT. This sequence encodes CASSAGDAQPQHF.

By share, this clonotype ranks as medium-sized. The V call is TRBV7-9, the J call TRBJ1-5; perhaps TRBD1 as D (6 bases). V was pared by 1 base and J by 9 bases, with 7 bases between. Germline-derived CDR1 and CDR2 are SEHNR and FQNEAQ (reference sequence). CDR3 length equals 12 residues. This CDR3 is CASSLEGVPQHF. As DNA, the CDR3 is TGTGCCAGCAGCTTAGAGGGGGTGCCCCAGCATTTT.

The CDR3 nucleotides read TGCAGTGCTACGACAGTTTCCAATGAGCAGTTCTTC. Protein: CSATTVSNEQFF. V and J are TRBV20-1 and TRBJ2-1, with TRBD1 as a possible D gene (5 bases). The CDR3 has 12 amino acids. Germline CDR1 reads DFQATT; CDR2 reads SNEGSKA (reference sequence). The V gene lost 4 bases and the J gene lost 6 bases, with 10 bases spanning the gap.

V gene TRBV6-1 combines with J gene TRBJ2-7, with 10 bases matching TRBD1. V shed 7 bases and J 3 bases; nucleotides not matched to a gene: 6. The CDR3 totals 14 residues. In germline, CDR1 is MNHNS, CDR2 SASEGT. The CDR3 sequence is CASIRDRGIYEQYF. The CDR3 nucleotides read TGTGCCAGCATTCGGGACAGGGGAATCTACGAGCAGTACTTC.

Relative to its sample, this clonotype is medium-sized (0.01 to 0.1%). The chain employs TRBV28 and TRBJ2-7; 9 positions match TRBD1. CDR3 length equals 14 residues. Trimming at V came to 6 bases and at J to 2 bases, leaving 5 bases not matched to a gene. Germline V gives CDR1 MDHEN, CDR2 SYDVKM. The CDR3 nucleotides read TGTGCCAGCAGCATACAGGGGGCAGCCTACGAGCAGTACTTC. Protein product: CASSIQGAAYEQYF.

The sample holds one count of this clonotype. V and J are TRBV6-5 and TRBJ1-1; D gene unclear. The germline V gene has CDR1 MNHEY and CDR2 SVGAGI. This CDR3 has 14 amino acids. The V gene lost 2 bases and the J gene lost 10 bases, with 17 bases spanning the gap. For the CDR3, the DNA is TGTGCCAGCAGTTACATAGGCGGAATGGATGGAGCTTTCTTT. It is translated as CASSYIGGMDGAFF.

The V call is TRBV2, the J call TRBJ1-3; 12 bases line up with TRBD1. Per the germline V gene, CDR1 is SNHLY and CDR2 is FYNNEI. Germline trimming cut 5 bases from V and 9 bases from J; bases unmatched to any gene: 8. The CDR3 extends over 15 amino acids. In DNA form, the CDR3 reads TGTGCCAGCAGTCGGGACAGGGGGCAGATAAGCACCATATATTTT. Translation: CASSRDRGQISTIYF. The full variable domain, completed using reference TRBV2 and TRBJ1-3, is EPEVTQTPSHQVTQMGQEVILRCVPISNHLYFYWYRQILGQKVEFLVSFYNNEISEKSEIFDDQFSVERPDGSNFTLKIRSTKLEDSAMYFCASSRDRGQISTIYFGEGSWLTVV.

This clonotype has at least ten counts. This likely comes from a read error, as the CDR3 has no conserved phenylalanine or tryptophan at its end. This sequence joins TRBV20-1 and TRBJ2-7, with 8 bases lining up with TRBD1. Germline CDR1 reads DFQATT; CDR2 reads SNEGSKA (reference sequence). The CDR3 is 12 residues long. CDR3 nucleotides: TGCGGTGCAACGGACAGGGTTTACGAGCAGTACCTC. It codes for CGATDRVYEQYL.

As regards this clonotype: This sequence is one base from a far larger clone and is likely a read error. The CDR3, as DNA: TGTGCCGGCAGTTACGGGACCCGCTACAATGAGCAGTTCTTC. It encodes CAGSYGTRYNEQFF. The rearrangement links TRBV6-1 to TRBJ2-1; D possibly uses TRBD1 or TRBD2 (5 bases each). The CDR3 covers 14 residues. Germline V gene lookup returns CDR1 MNHNS and CDR2 SASEGT.

The chain couples TRBV15 to TRBJ2-7; D perhaps matches TRBD1 (5 bases). Germline CDR1 and CDR2: LNHNV and YYDKDF (reference sequence). This CDR3 is built from 14 residues. The V and J ends lost 0 bases and 3 bases respectively, with 9 bases between them. The CDR3 spells CATSRDLGVYEQYF. For the CDR3, the DNA is TGTGCCACCAGCAGAGACCTAGGGGTCTACGAGCAGTACTTC.

The table lists this clonotype with many counts. This CDR3 is CASSNPGQNYGYTF. The CDR3 DNA sequence: TGTGCCAGCAGTAACCCGGGGCAGAACTATGGCTACACCTTC. This chain uses TRBV28 with TRBJ1-2; a possible D gene is TRBD1 (5 bases). Trimming took off 5 bases at V and 2 bases at J, with 12 bases between the two ends. Per germline, CDR1 MDHEN and CDR2 SYDVKM. This CDR3 spans 14 amino acids.

Points on this clonotype: One end of the junction does not line up with germline, which may come from a read error. V usage is TRBV9 and J usage is TRBJ2-7; 8 positions agree with TRBD1. This CDR3 region has 17 residues. CDR1 is SGDLS, CDR2 YYNGEE, per germline. CDR3 region: CASSSPGTGITSYEHYF. The CDR3 bases are TGTGCCAGCAGCTCACCCGGGACAGGAATTACTTCCTACGAGCATTACTTC.

This clonotype has a count of ten or more. This chain joins TRBV9 and TRBJ2-3; D is uncertain. There are 13 residues in the CDR3. Germline CDR1 reads SGDLS; CDR2 reads YYNGEE. V lost 0 bases and J lost 4, with 6 bases in between. DNA of the CDR3: TGTGCCAGCAGCGTAGAGAGGTCAGATACGCAGTATTTT. Protein: CASSVERSDTQYF. The variable domain in full, with the rest retrieved from reference TRBV9 and TRBJ2-3, is DSGVTQTPKHLITATGQRVTLRCSPRSGDLSVYWYQQSLDQGLQFLIQYYNGEERAKGNILERFSAQQFPDLHSELNLSSLELGDSALYFCASSVERSDTQYFGPGTRLTVL.